This T cell receptor beta chain stems from a study of cytomegalovirus exposure and HLA in healthy donors. Study-level information: In a previous analysis, approximately 110 million unique TCR beta sequences were found from roughly 200 million T cells. Overall study results and limits: When analyzed later, a missense DCLRE1C variant was found to be linked to TCR beta V- and J-gene trimming. Later examination showed HLA-associated TCR beta chains had greater clonal expansion than equally common others. Altogether, 150 to 200 TCR beta chains were recorded as cytomegalovirus-associated.

Of note for this clone: What it recognizes is unknown.

Primers for the PCR totalled 60 Vbeta and 13 Jbeta. The protocol was immunoSEQ multiplex PCR, while the TCRdb copy is restricted to in-frame clones and leaves out a portion. The sample shows approximately 60,000 clones, and around 5% sits with its ten largest clones. Trimming stripped 1 base from V and 4 bases from J, with 11 bases between. CDR3 length: 14 residues. Germline CDR1 is KGHSH and CDR2 is LQKENI. Sequenced: PBMCs. The chain recombines TRBV18 with TRBJ2-7; D call uncertain. This receptor was taken from a man aged 25-45 years in good health and CMV-seropositive. CDR3 sequence (DNA): TGTGCCAGCTCACCACTGAAGTCCGCGTACGAGCAGTACTTC. It specifies CASSPLKSAYEQYF.